The 10 T cell receptor beta chains below come from one sample, sequenced in a study of shared clonotypes between healthy human individuals. The protocol was immunoSEQ multiplex PCR, while the TCRdb copy is restricted to in-frame clones and leaves out a portion. This table has approximately 400,000 clones, just over 95% appearing once. Sequenced input: memory CD8+ T cells sorted from blood. Described subset: CD45RO+ cells pooled with CCR7-negative TemRA cells. These receptors came from a man aged 25-40 years in good health.

The V gene is TRBV5-1, the J gene TRBJ1-5, with 8 positions matching TRBD1. CDR3 length: 16 amino acids. The germline V gene has CDR1 SGHRS and CDR2 YFSETQ. The V segment lost 0 bases and the J segment 0 bases; nucleotides outside the gene matches: 2. In DNA form, the CDR3 reads TGCGCCAGCAGCTTGGGGGGACAGGATAGCAATCAGCCCCAGCATTTT. Its protein product is CASSLGGQDSNQPQHF.

The chain links TRBV7-9 to TRBJ1-2, with 12 bases lining up with TRBD1. Germline V gene data show CDR1 as SEHNR and CDR2 as FQNEAQ (reference sequence). V lost 4 bases to trimming and J lost 2 bases; unmatched junction nucleotides: 5. The CDR3 sequence is 16 residues long. Here the CDR3 DNA reads TGTGCCAGCAGCTACGGGACAGGGGGCGGAAACTATGGCTACACCTTC. It specifies CASSYGTGGGNYGYTF.

J is TRBJ1-2 and V is TRBV19; D is uncertain. Per germline, CDR1 LNHDA and CDR2 SQIVND (reference sequence). Between the trimmed V and J ends, which lost 5 bases and 4 bases, there was a span of 20 bases. The CDR3 is made up of 16 amino acids. The CDR3 region has the DNA TGTGCCAGTAGTCTTAGGGCCTCCCCTGCTCTCTATGGCTACACCTTC. Its translation: CASSLRASPALYGYTF.

V is TRBV30 and J is TRBJ2-7; D may be TRBD1 (6 bases). V lost 2 bases, J lost 4 bases, and 15 bases lay in between. In germline, CDR1 is GTSNPN, CDR2 SVGIG (reference sequence). The CDR3 has 14 amino acids. In nucleotides, the CDR3 is TGTGCCTGGAGTACCTCCCGGGACATTTACGAGCAGTACTTC. This gives the protein CAWSTSRDIYEQYF.

With regard to this clone: This same CDR3 is encoded by further DNA sequences in the sample. The V and J genes are TRBV28 and TRBJ1-3, with 8 bases identical to TRBD1. Trimming at V came to 5 bases and at J to 3 bases, leaving 3 bases not matched to a gene. This CDR3 is 14 amino acids long. Germline CDR1 and CDR2: MDHEN and SYDVKM. CDR3 loop: CASSVTGGGNTIYF. CDR3 coding DNA: TGTGCCAGCAGTGTCACAGGGGGTGGAAACACCATATATTTT.

This rearrangement joins TRBV10-3 to TRBJ2-3; TRBD2 is a possible D gene (6 bases). The CDR3 runs 16 residues. Germline loops: CDR1 ENHRY, CDR2 SYGVKD. V lost 0 bases and J lost 3, with 13 bases in between. CDR3 in amino acids: CAISESRWAGTDTQYF. The CDR3 DNA follows: TGTGCCATCAGTGAGTCGCGTTGGGCGGGAACAGATACGCAGTATTTT.

This clone has just one count. The chain joins TRBV11-1 to TRBJ1-3; D is possibly TRBD1 (6 bases). This CDR3 is 14 amino acids long. Deletions cut 5 bases from V and 0 bases from J, with 8 bases between. CDR1 SGHAT and CDR2 FQDESV come from the germline V gene (reference sequence). CDR3 in DNA: TGTGCCAGCAGCCGGGACAACTCTGGAAACACCATATATTTT. Translation gives CASSRDNSGNTIYF.

This chain uses TRBV5-1 with TRBJ2-3; 8 bases map to TRBD2. The CDR3 has 17 amino acids. The germline V gene encodes CDR1 SGHRS and CDR2 YFSETQ. V was pared by 0 bases and J by 0 bases, with 6 bases of the junction left unmatched. The CDR3 loop reads CASSLARASGSTDTQYF. CDR3 coding DNA: TGCGCCAGCAGCTTGGCCAGGGCTAGCGGGAGCACAGATACGCAGTATTTT.

On this clone itself: The sample holds other DNA sequences that translate to the same CDR3. Here the CDR3 reads CASSLGSTDTQYF. CDR3 DNA sequence: TGTGCCAGCAGCTTGGGGTCGACAGATACGCAGTATTTT. The chain employs TRBV7-9 and TRBJ2-3; D is unresolved. The CDR3 is 13 residues long. Between the trimmed V and J ends, which lost 3 bases and 3 bases, there was a span of 7 bases. CDR1 is SEHNR and CDR2 is FQNEAQ in the germline V gene (reference sequence).

This clone has only one observation. The chain couples TRBV11-3 to TRBJ2-3; D possibly uses TRBD1 or TRBD2 (6 bases each). The CDR3 contains 15 residues. Looked up from germline, CDR1 is SGHNT and CDR2 is YENEEA. Trimming took 5 bases from V and 0 from J, leaving 12 bases between them. The chain's CDR3 is CASSPGGGSTDTQYF. CDR3 in DNA: TGTGCCAGCAGCCCCGGAGGGGGAAGCACAGATACGCAGTATTTT.